This paragraph reports one T cell receptor (beta chain). Only a few counts were recorded for this clonotype. Its target antigen remains unknown. There are no base qualities to consult, and no much larger clone falls within one base. Trimming takes 1 base off V and 5 bases off J; junction bases not matched to a gene: 4. CDR1 and CDR2, looked up from the germline V gene (reference sequence), are SEHNR and FQNEAQ. CDR3 length: 16 amino acids, cysteine to phenylalanine. Of all the DNA, just the CDR3 is kept, 48 bases in frame from base 1. This record comes from a study of CD8 T cells in ankylosing spondylitis (dated by TCRdb to about 2017). In terms of the full investigation: To find TCR variants linked to disease, the study profiled T cell receptor beta repertoires in ankylosing spondylitis patients and healthy donors. Peripheral blood samples were taken, and synovial fluid was additionally collected from ankylosing spondylitis patients. The full study cohort comprised about 23 ankylosing spondylitis patients and about 110 healthy donors. Results and caveats for the whole study, not just this receptor: The disease-linked clones had a CD8+ phenotype and were found at relatively low frequencies in peripheral blood. Some motif variants had previously been reported in the synovial fluid and blood of reactive arthritis patients, which suggests shared mechanisms of disease initiation. According to the report, matched synovial fluid samples from ankylosing spondylitis patients were significantly enriched for the disease-linked clones. Blood from ankylosing spondylitis patients appeared to be characterized by a TCR beta motif composed of 7 to 9 highly homologous amino acid variants.

The reads were generated on an Illumina HiSeq 2500. Quantitative 5'-RACE with molecular barcodes was used to prepare TCR beta libraries. In the authors' own workflow: To identify disease-linked TCR variants, a new computational method was used, one built on a probabilistic model of VDJ rearrangement. The public reads were reanalyzed by TCRdb: fastp trimming at Q25, MiXCR alignment, in-frame beta chains only. Every CDR3 protein is listed once, alongside the most common genes and DNA of its rows. The V and J calls here are based on TCRdb, not the publication. The sample includes about 350,000 distinct CDR3 sequences, with 20% to 25% observed a single time. The ten largest clones take up around 12% of the sample.

This sequence was found in a male donor with ankylosing spondylitis or in good health (not recorded which). The V and J genes are TRBV7-9 and TRBJ2-1, with TRBD2 matching 11 junction bases. Material for sequencing was blood, either unsorted or a sorted T cell fraction (not recorded which). The CDR3 region: CASSLVVAGGNNEQFF. The bases are TGTGCCAGCAGCTTAGTGGTAGCGGGGGGGAACAATGAGCAGTTCTTC.